The 30 T cell receptor beta chains in this list originate from one sample, sequenced in a study of radiation and T cells in renal cell carcinoma. Sequencing was performed with immunoSEQ multiplex PCR; in TCRdb, only in-frame clones are kept and a portion is missing. The table has roughly 170,000 clones, about 88% seen once; the top ten hold approximately 10%. Stated time point: blood 4 weeks post-SBRT, at nephrectomy. Treatment indicated: 15 Gy SBRT to primary tumor, nephrectomy 4 weeks later. The sample in question was blood, obtained from a patient whose treatment included radiotherapy and nephrectomy. These receptors originate from a woman aged 45 to 65 with renal cell carcinoma.

V is TRBV11-3 and J is TRBJ2-1, with 9 positions matching TRBD2. From germline, CDR1 is SGHNT and CDR2 YENEEA. The CDR3 covers 16 residues. The ends lost 4 bases at V and 5 bases at J; junction bases unmatched: 9. The CDR3: CASSSGSGGRNNEQFF. CDR3 nucleotide sequence: TGTGCCAGCAGCTCAGGAAGCGGGGGGAGGAACAATGAGCAGTTCTTC.

The V call is TRBV4-1, the J call TRBJ1-4; 11 nucleotides align to TRBD1. CDR3 length: 17 amino acids. J was trimmed by 7 bases and V by 0 bases; bases with no gene match: 7. The germline V gene encodes CDR1 MGHRA and CDR2 YSYEKL. CDR3 sequence (DNA): TGCGCCAGCAGCCAAGATGAGGTGGACAGGGGGCGTGAAAAACTGTTTTTT. This codes for CASSQDEVDRGREKLFF.

Only one count was recorded for this clone. The chain recombines TRBV7-6 with TRBJ1-3; no clear D. CDR3 length: 14 residues. Looked up from germline, CDR1 is SGHVS and CDR2 is FNYEAQ. Trimming removed 5 bases from V and 0 bases from J, with 8 bases in between. The CDR3, as DNA: TGTGCCAGCAGCACCCACAGCTCTGGAAACACCATATATTTT. Translating gives CASSTHSSGNTIYF.

The rearrangement joins TRBV21-1 to TRBJ2-7; the table's TRBD2 call for D was not verified on the DNA. TRBV21-1 is assigned pseudogene status. The CDR3 loop spans 11 amino acids. CDR3 region: CASSKLYEQYF. CDR3 nucleotides: TGTGCCAGCAGCAAACTCTACGAGCAGTACTTC.

This clone has only a few counts. The V call is TRBV6-6, the J call TRBJ1-4; D is undetermined. The CDR3 consists of 12 residues. The V end lost 7 bases, the J end lost 2 bases, and 5 bases lay between the germline ends. CDR1 is MNHNY, CDR2 SVGAGI, per germline (reference sequence). CDR3 sequence: CASMATNEKLFF. CDR3 bases: TGTGCCAGCATGGCCACTAATGAAAAACTGTTTTTT.

The V gene is TRBV6-5, the J gene TRBJ1-6; weak D call: TRBD1 (5 bases). CDR3 length: 14 amino acids. The V gene lost 7 bases and the J gene lost 9 bases, with 16 bases spanning the gap. In germline, CDR1 is MNHEY, CDR2 SVGAGI. The CDR3 reads CASTRAGSSSPLHF. The CDR3, as DNA: TGTGCCAGCACCCGGGCAGGGAGTAGTTCACCCCTCCACTTT.

The J gene is TRBJ1-2, the V gene TRBV7-2; D uncertain. The V and J ends lost 5 bases and 8 bases respectively, with 21 bases between them. The CDR3 sequence is 15 residues long. The V gene's germline CDR1 is SGHTA and CDR2 FQGNSA. The DNA of the CDR3 is TGTGCCAGCAGCCCCCAAGAGGGTGGGTCTATAGGCTACACCTTC. Translated: CASSPQEGGSIGYTF. The full variable domain, with the rest looked up from reference TRBV7-2 and TRBJ1-2, is GAGVSQSPSNKVTEKGKDVELRCDPISGHTALYWYRQSLGQGLEFLIYFQGNSAPDKSGLPSDRFSAERTGGSVSTLTIQRTQQEDSAVYLCASSPQEGGSIGYTFGSGTRLTVV.

The genes are TRBV6-5 and TRBJ1-2; perhaps TRBD1 as D (5 bases). Per germline, CDR1 MNHEY and CDR2 SVGAGI. Trimming stripped 2 bases from V and 4 bases from J, with 14 bases between. This CDR3 spans 15 amino acids. This CDR3 is CASSYGTQPGYGYTF. In nucleotides, the CDR3 is TGTGCCAGCAGTTACGGGACCCAACCTGGCTATGGCTACACCTTC.

This chain links TRBV18 with TRBJ1-1; D gene unclear. The germline V and J ends were trimmed by 3 bases and 2 bases, with 10 bases remaining between them. The CDR3 sequence is 14 residues long. The germline CDR1 and CDR2 sequences are KGHSH and LQKENI. The CDR3 nucleotides are TGTGCCAGCTCACCGTCTTCAGGAAACACTGAAGCTTTCTTT. Translation: CASSPSSGNTEAFF.

The rearrangement uses TRBV9 and TRBJ2-5, with 7 bases lining up with TRBD1. The CDR3 is made up of 15 amino acids. Losses at the gene ends were 3 bases for V and 1 base for J; bases not matched to a gene: 6. Germline-derived CDR1 and CDR2 are SGDLS and YYNGEE. The CDR3 loop reads CASSALDRVQETQYF. CDR3 bases: TGTGCCAGCAGCGCGCTCGACAGGGTCCAAGAGACCCAGTACTTC. Using reference TRBV9 and TRBJ2-5 for the parts outside the CDR3, the full variable domain is DSGVTQTPKHLITATGQRVTLRCSPRSGDLSVYWYQQSLDQGLQFLIQYYNGEERAKGNILERFSAQQFPDLHSELNLSSLELGDSALYFCASSALDRVQETQYFGPGTRLLVL.

This chain uses TRBV7-9 with TRBJ1-1; no firm D call. This CDR3 has 13 residues. Germline CDR1 reads SEHNR; CDR2 reads FQNEAQ (reference sequence). The V and J ends lost 3 bases and 0 bases respectively, with 5 bases between them. The CDR3 region is CASSFTLNTEAFF. CDR3 DNA: TGTGCCAGCAGCTTTACGTTGAACACTGAAGCTTTCTTT. The full variable domain, rest sourced from reference TRBV7-9 and TRBJ1-1, is DTGVSQNPRHKITKRGQNVTFRCDPISEHNRLYWYRQTLGQGPEFLTYFQNEAQLEKSRLLSDRFSAERPKGSFSTLEIQRTEQGDSAMYLCASSFTLNTEAFFGQGTRLTVV.

The chain couples TRBV18 to TRBJ1-2; 9 bases fit TRBD1. V trimming: 4 bases; J trimming: 0 bases; junction bases outside the gene matches: 6. Germline values: CDR1 KGHSH, CDR2 LQKENI. The CDR3 is made up of 16 amino acids. CDR3 loop: CASSLRQGEANYGYTF. For the CDR3, the DNA is TGTGCCAGCTCACTAAGACAGGGGGAAGCTAACTATGGCTACACCTTC.

The V and J genes are TRBV6-1 and TRBJ2-7; D is unclear. Germline CDR1 reads MNHNS; CDR2 reads SASEGT. Trimming removed 8 bases from V and 3 bases from J, with 14 bases in between. The CDR3 loop spans 13 amino acids. The CDR3 loop is CASHRPFDYEQYF. The DNA of the CDR3 is TGTGCCAGCCACCGCCCCTTTGACTACGAGCAGTACTTC.

This clone was detected only once. The V gene is TRBV29-1, the J gene TRBJ2-7; 9 positions match TRBD1. The CDR3 sequence is 15 residues long. V was clipped by 4 bases and J by 0 bases; unmatched bases: 7. Germline V gene data show CDR1 as SQVTM and CDR2 as ANQGSEA. CDR3 in DNA: TGCAGCGTTGTTGGGGACAGGGTAGACTCCTACGAGCAGTACTTC. This encodes CSVVGDRVDSYEQYF.

The rearrangement joins TRBV5-5 to TRBJ2-2; the D is unclear. CDR1 SGHKS and CDR2 YYEKEE come from the germline V gene (reference sequence). The CDR3 is 15 residues long. Trimming took off 4 bases at V and 4 bases at J, with 14 bases between the two ends. CDR3 bases: TGTGCCAGCAGCGCCACCGAGAGTGCCACCGGGGAGCTGTTTTTT. Translation gives CASSATESATGELFF.

The gene calls are TRBV6-1 and TRBJ2-7; D may be TRBD2 (6 bases). The germline V gene encodes CDR1 MNHNS and CDR2 SASEGT. The CDR3 sequence is 16 residues long. The ends were cut back, 4 bases at V and 0 bases at J, with 16 bases in the middle. The CDR3 DNA follows: TGTGCCAGCAGTGCCATGGGACGGCGGGACTCCTACGAGCAGTACTTC. Its protein product is CASSAMGRRDSYEQYF.

The V call is TRBV7-9, the J call TRBJ1-5; no definite D call. The CDR3 contains 12 residues. V lost 1 base, J lost 9 bases, and 7 bases lay in between. Germline V gene data show CDR1 as SEHNR and CDR2 as FQNEAQ (reference sequence). CDR3 in amino acids: CASSLGAGPQHF. The CDR3 DNA sequence: TGTGCCAGCAGCTTAGGGGCAGGGCCCCAGCATTTT. The full variable domain, in which reference TRBV7-9 and TRBJ1-5 provide the parts outside the CDR3, is DTGVSQNPRHKITKRGQNVTFRCDPISEHNRLYWYRQTLGQGPEFLTYFQNEAQLEKSRLLSDRFSAERPKGSFSTLEIQRTEQGDSAMYLCASSLGAGPQHFGDGTRLSIL.

The V and J genes are TRBV2 and TRBJ1-2; D uncertain. The germline V and J ends were trimmed by 7 bases and 5 bases, with 17 bases remaining between them. The CDR3 runs to 14 residues. CDR1 and CDR2 from the germline V gene are SNHLY and FYNNEI. In DNA, the CDR3 is TGTGCCAGCACCCCAGTCTCGCAGCGGTATGGCTACACCTTC. It codes for CASTPVSQRYGYTF. The full variable domain, its missing parts supplied by reference TRBV2 and TRBJ1-2, is EPEVTQTPSHQVTQMGQEVILRCVPISNHLYFYWYRQILGQKVEFLVSFYNNEISEKSEIFDDQFSVERPDGSNFTLKIRSTKLEDSAMYFCASTPVSQRYGYTFGSGTRLTVV.

The genes are TRBV5-3 and TRBJ1-2; the D gene is possibly TRBD1 (5 bases). TRBV5-3 is reported as an ORF; its role is uncertain. V was clipped by 4 bases and J by 2 bases, with 18 bases between them. The CDR3 has 16 amino acids. CDR3 in DNA: TGTGCCAGAAGCGTGGTGGTGAGAAGGACAAACTATGGCTACACCTTC. This sequence encodes CARSVVVRRTNYGYTF.

The chain carries TRBV7-9 and TRBJ1-6; the D is unclear. The CDR3 has 13 residues. Germline V gives CDR1 SEHNR, CDR2 FQNEAQ (reference sequence). The V end was cut by 5 bases, the J end by 10 bases, with 12 bases between. In DNA form, the CDR3 reads TGTGCCAGCAGCCCCTCTGGCGAATCACCCCTCCACTTT. The encoded protein is CASSPSGESPLHF.

This clone has a handful of counts. The chain employs TRBV18 and TRBJ1-1, with 9 bases aligning to TRBD1. The J segment lost 4 bases and the V segment lost 6 bases, leaving 6 bases of the junction unmatched. The CDR3 is 14 residues long. Germline V gene data show CDR1 as KGHSH and CDR2 as LQKENI. The CDR3 DNA sequence: TGTGCCAGCTCTCCGGACAGGGGAGCCACTGAAGCTTTCTTT. Its protein is CASSPDRGATEAFF. Variable domain in full (rest from reference TRBV18 and TRBJ1-1): NAGVMQNPRHLVRRRGQEARLRCSPMKGHSHVYWYRQLPEEGLKFMVYLQKENIIDESGMPKERFSAEFPKEGPSILRIQQVVRGDSAAYFCASSPDRGATEAFFGQGTRLTVV.

In this sample, this clone turned up once. V is TRBV11-2 and J is TRBJ2-1; either TRBD1 or TRBD2 may supply D (5 bases each). The V end was cut by 4 bases, the J end by 6 bases, with 22 bases between. This CDR3 is 17 amino acids long. Germline CDR1 and CDR2: SGHAT and FQNNGV. CDR3 sequence: CASSSTTGTLFSNEQFF. CDR3 DNA sequence: TGTGCCAGCAGCTCGACAACCGGGACCCTCTTCTCCAATGAGCAGTTCTTC. Full variable domain (remainder filled in from reference TRBV11-2 and TRBJ2-1): EAGVAQSPRYKIIEKRQSVAFWCNPISGHATLYWYQQILGQGPKLLIQFQNNGVVDDSQLPKDRFSAERLKGVDSTLKIQPAKLEDSAVYLCASSSTTGTLFSNEQFFGPGTRLTVL.

The chain links TRBV7-2 to TRBJ2-1, with D tentatively TRBD1 (6 bases). In germline, CDR1 is SGHTA, CDR2 FQGNSA. The CDR3 length is 15 residues. V gave up 6 bases and J gave up 6 bases, with 18 bases separating them. The CDR3 loop reads CASRAHRVQVNEQFF. The CDR3 bases are TGTGCCAGCAGGGCACACAGGGTGCAAGTCAATGAGCAGTTCTTC.

The CDR3 is CASSEAWAWGTEAFF. The CDR3 DNA reads as TGTGCCAGCAGTGAAGCGTGGGCATGGGGCACTGAAGCTTTCTTT. The chain is built from TRBV6-1 and TRBJ1-1; D is ambiguous. The V gene's germline CDR1 is MNHNS and CDR2 SASEGT. V lost 0 bases and J 4 bases, leaving 12 bases between the germline ends. This CDR3 has 15 residues.

This clone was recorded only once. This chain uses TRBV10-3 with TRBJ1-2, with a tentative D call TRBD1 (5 bases). This CDR3 has 15 amino acids. Trimming cost V 10 bases and J 5 bases, with 23 bases left between them. Germline V gene data show CDR1 as ENHRY and CDR2 as SYGVKD. CDR3 loop: CATQGFGATPYGYTF. CDR3 in DNA: TGTGCCACCCAGGGCTTCGGGGCAACTCCTTATGGCTACACCTTC.

This clone appeared a few times. This sequence joins TRBV19 and TRBJ1-5; unclear D gene. Germline loops: CDR1 LNHDA, CDR2 SQIVND (reference sequence). Trimming took 3 bases from V and 4 from J, leaving 7 bases between them. CDR3 length: 13 residues. The CDR3 DNA is TGTGCCAGTAGTATGTGGGAGAATCAGCCCCAGCATTTT. It specifies CASSMWENQPQHF. The full variable domain, completed using reference TRBV19 and TRBJ1-5, is DGGITQSPKYLFRKEGQNVTLSCEQNLNHDAMYWYRQDPGQGLRLIYYSQIVNDFQKGDIAEGYSVSREKKESFPLTVTSAQKNPTAFYLCASSMWENQPQHFGDGTRLSIL.

The chain carries TRBV5-8 and TRBJ1-2, with TRBD1 as a possible D gene (5 bases). The CDR3 runs 12 residues. Trimming shortened V by 5 bases and J by 4 bases, and 9 bases separated the two germline ends. The V gene's germline CDR1 is SGHTS and CDR2 YDEGEE. The CDR3 nucleotides are TGTGCCAGCAGGGCCGGGGGCTATGGCTACACCTTC. This encodes CASRAGGYGYTF.

The V gene is TRBV7-9, the J gene TRBJ1-1; no clear D gene. This CDR3 is 14 amino acids long. Between the trimmed V and J ends, which lost 5 bases and 1 base, there was a span of 11 bases. CDR1 and CDR2 from the germline V gene are SEHNR and FQNEAQ (reference sequence). The CDR3 loop is CASSKTPENTEAFF. CDR3 sequence (DNA): TGTGCCAGCAGCAAGACACCAGAGAACACTGAAGCTTTCTTT.

The rearrangement links TRBV5-1 to TRBJ2-5; possibly TRBD1 for D (5 bases). From germline, CDR1 is SGHRS and CDR2 YFSETQ. The CDR3 loop spans 14 amino acids. Trimming cost V 3 bases and J 1 base, with 10 bases left between them. In DNA, the CDR3 is TGCGCCAGCAGCTCACAGGTGCTCCAAGAGACCCAGTACTTC. It yields the protein CASSSQVLQETQYF.

The chain joins TRBV7-6 to TRBJ1-3; D possibly corresponds to TRBD1 (5 bases). V dropped 0 bases and J dropped 1 base, with 13 bases sitting between them. CDR3 length equals 17 residues. Germline values: CDR1 SGHVS, CDR2 FNYEAQ. The CDR3 loop is CASSLARIGESGNTIYF. In nucleotides, the CDR3 is TGTGCCAGCAGCTTAGCGCGAATAGGGGAATCTGGAAACACCATATATTTT. Using reference TRBV7-6 and TRBJ1-3 for the parts outside the CDR3, the full variable domain is GAGVSQSPRYKVTKRGQDVALRCDPISGHVSLYWYRQALGQGPEFLTYFNYEAQQDKSGLPNDRFSAERPEGSISTLTIQRTEQRDSAMYRCASSLARIGESGNTIYFGEGSWLTVV.